The entry that follows covers one TCR beta chain sequence. Its antigen remains unidentified. Qualities for individual bases were not recorded, and no much larger clone is one base off. The sample is drawn from a study of blood T cell repertoires in COVID-19 (dated by TCRdb to the early 2020s). Regarding the study in general: The collaborator samples originated in the United States, Italy and Spain and spanned the acute and convalescent phases of COVID-19. A freely available public database, intended as a resource for researchers studying the immune response to SARS-CoV-2, is where the repertoires were released. Where available, HLA class I and class II types were taken from metadata supplied by the sample provider and were not determined by assay-based typing. The samples were drawn from two sources: the first 160 participants of the ongoing ImmuneRACE study, and fewer than 1,500 subjects contributed by 6 global collaborators. The material from the prospective study consisted of cDNA or gDNA derived from T cells, B-cell-depleted T cells, or PBMCs. Sample metadata almost always included a de-identified subject ID, COVID-19 status, age in years and sex. Subjects who had been exposed to COVID-19, were actively infected with it, or had recovered from it provided the deeply sampled blood TCRbeta repertoires that made up the dataset.

Whole blood was collected in K2EDTA tubes by collaborating institutions according to the institutions' own protocols. For TCRbeta analysis, collaborators shipped samples as frozen whole blood, isolated PBMCs, or DNA extracted from either of those sample types. TCRbeta CDR3 regions were amplified from genomic DNA using the immunoSEQ Assay, a bias-controlled multiplex PCR. Concerning the study's data processing: The number of nucleated cells in each sample was estimated from the amplification of reference gene primers within the assay. To quantify the absolute abundance of each unique TCRbeta CDR3 rearrangement, sequence reads were collapsed and filtered. Productive Simpson clonality was computed per sample as the square root of Simpson's diversity index over productive rearrangements. TCRdb took over this immuneACCESS table, retaining in-frame rearrangements with V and J assigned. Such tables are incomplete; in checked studies, under half of the missing clones stem from an unresolved V gene, and the remainder is unexplained. D and trimming were read from the DNA, whereas the V and J calls and clone size are those reported in that table. The sample table contains some 42,000 clones; only one count was recorded for about 88% of them. Together, the top ten hold 2.4% of the sample.

Counted from cysteine to phenylalanine, this CDR3 has 14 amino acids. Here the CDR3 DNA is all that survives: 42 bases in frame from base 1. Reading the germline V gene (reference sequence) gives CDR1 LNHDA and CDR2 SQIVND. Between the V and J ends, shortened by 6 bases and 0 bases respectively, the junction contains 9 bases. The investigation overall reported the following: The amount of clinical and demographic metadata varied by source and participant and was provided uncurated.

The sequence was obtained from a human donor in a cohort sampled during active COVID-19. The rearranged chain carries TRBV19 and TRBJ1-3, with no D gene named confidently. The sequenced sample consisted of peripheral blood. DNA sequence: TGTGCCAGTAGAAGGAGCAACTCTGGAAACACCATATATTTT. This is translated as CASRRSNSGNTIYF.